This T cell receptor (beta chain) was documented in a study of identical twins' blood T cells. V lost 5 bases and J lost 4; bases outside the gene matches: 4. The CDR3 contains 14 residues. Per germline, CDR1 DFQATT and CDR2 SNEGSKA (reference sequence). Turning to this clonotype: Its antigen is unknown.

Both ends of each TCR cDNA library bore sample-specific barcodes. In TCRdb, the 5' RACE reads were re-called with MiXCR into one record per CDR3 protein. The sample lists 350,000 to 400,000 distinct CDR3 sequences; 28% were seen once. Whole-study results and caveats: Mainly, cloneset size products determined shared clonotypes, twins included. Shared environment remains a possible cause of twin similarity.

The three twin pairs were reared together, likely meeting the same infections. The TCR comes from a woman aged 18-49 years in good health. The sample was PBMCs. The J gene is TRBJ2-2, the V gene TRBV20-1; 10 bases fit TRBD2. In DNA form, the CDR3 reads TGCAGTGCTTGGACTAGCGGTTCCACCGGGGAGCTGTTTTTT. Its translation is CSAWTSGSTGELFF.